These 32 T cell receptor beta chains were sequenced from one sample in a study of blood T cell repertoires in COVID-19. TCRdb's copy holds only in-frame clones and misses some; the assay was immunoSEQ multiplex PCR. Of approximately 300,000 clones detected, about nine tenths appear once; the ten largest clones hold 2.6%. The sample consisted of PBMCs or T cells enriched from blood (not recorded which). The receptors were gathered from a man between 60 and 75 years old who had recovered from COVID-19.

This clone was detected only once. The chain couples TRBV11-1 to TRBJ2-1; D call uncertain. The germline V gene encodes CDR1 SGHAT and CDR2 FQDESV (reference sequence). V dropped 1 base and J dropped 0 bases, with 7 bases sitting between them. This CDR3 has 15 residues. The CDR3 here is CASSLGVVSYNEQFF. The CDR3 nucleotides read TGTGCCAGCAGCTTAGGCGTAGTCTCCTACAATGAGCAGTTCTTC.

The chain combines TRBV14 with TRBJ1-1; D gene ambiguous. Between the trimmed V and J ends, which lost 3 bases and 2 bases, there was a span of 10 bases. CDR1 is SGHDN and CDR2 is FVKESK in the germline V gene. This CDR3 is built from 14 residues. DNA for the CDR3: TGTGCCAGCAGCCAGGTCCGCGGTAACACTGAAGCTTTCTTT. It translates to CASSQVRGNTEAFF. Drawing the rest from reference TRBV14 and TRBJ1-1, the complete variable domain is EAGVTQFPSHSVIEKGQTVTLRCDPISGHDNLYWYRRVMGKEIKFLLHFVKESKQDESGMPNNRFLAERTGGTYSTLKVQPAELEDSGVYFCASSQVRGNTEAFFGQGTRLTVV.

DNA of the CDR3: TGTGCCAGCAGCTTGGCCTGGGGTAGCGGGAGGGGGGAGACCCAGTACTTC. It codes for CASSLAWGSGRGETQYF. The chain couples TRBV5-6 to TRBJ2-5; 11 bases line up with TRBD2. Germline V gene data show CDR1 as SGHDT and CDR2 as YYEEEE. V was clipped by 0 bases and J by 5 bases; unmatched bases: 9. The CDR3 is 17 residues long.

The gene calls are TRBV27 and TRBJ1-1, with 9 bases aligning to TRBD1. The length of the CDR3 is 13 residues. The V gene end was trimmed by 11 bases and the J gene end by 1 base; junction bases not matched to a gene: 5. Looked up from germline, CDR1 is MNHEY and CDR2 is SMNVEV (reference sequence). Here the CDR3 DNA reads TGTGCCGTACACAGGGGGCCGAACACTGAAGCTTTCTTT. Amino acid sequence: CAVHRGPNTEAFF.

The rearrangement uses TRBV30 and TRBJ1-2; D not resolved. The V end lost 3 bases, the J end lost 7 bases, and 12 bases lay between the germline ends. Germline V gives CDR1 GTSNPN, CDR2 SVGIG (reference sequence). The CDR3 spans 12 residues. The CDR3 region has the DNA TGTGCCTGGAGAGATCCGGGGAGTGGCTACACCTTC. Protein: CAWRDPGSGYTF.

The chain employs TRBV7-6 and TRBJ2-1; 9 nucleotides match TRBD2. Germline CDR1 and CDR2: SGHVS and FNYEAQ. The CDR3 loop spans 16 amino acids. V lost 5 bases, J lost 5 bases, and 10 bases stayed unmatched. CDR3 sequence: CASSILTSGSHNEQFF. The DNA for the CDR3 is TGTGCCAGCAGCATATTGACTAGCGGTTCCCACAATGAGCAGTTCTTC.

V gene TRBV7-6 combines with J gene TRBJ2-2; D is possibly TRBD1 (5 bases). Germline CDR1 SGHVS, CDR2 FNYEAQ. This CDR3 comprises 16 residues. The ends were cut back, 2 bases at V and 1 base at J, with 11 bases in the middle. CDR3 protein: CASSLFSGRNTGELFF. DNA for the CDR3: TGTGCCAGCAGCTTATTCTCAGGGCGGAACACCGGGGAGCTGTTTTTT.

The CDR3 DNA is TGTGCCAGCAGCTTCGGACTTCCTGGAGAGACCCAGTACTTC. Its translation is CASSFGLPGETQYF. The chain employs TRBV9 and TRBJ2-5, with a weak D call TRBD2 (5 bases). The CDR3 has 14 amino acids. Trimming shortened V by 4 bases and J by 4 bases, and 14 bases separated the two germline ends. Germline-derived CDR1 and CDR2 are SGDLS and YYNGEE.

The chain couples TRBV19 to TRBJ2-1, with 13 bases matching TRBD2. The trim removed 7 bases at V and 5 bases at J, leaving 11 bases unmatched. Per germline, CDR1 LNHDA and CDR2 SQIVND (reference sequence). CDR3 size: 17 residues. Here the CDR3 DNA reads TGTGCCAGTAACTCCTGGACTAGCGGGAGTTTCAACAATGAGCAGTTCTTC. This translates into CASNSWTSGSFNNEQFF.

V is TRBV27 and J is TRBJ1-2, with TRBD1 matching 11 bases. Germline V gene lookup returns CDR1 MNHEY and CDR2 SMNVEV (reference sequence). With 5 bases clipped from V and 5 bases from J, the junction kept 4 bases outside the gene matches. The CDR3 consists of 14 residues. CDR3 amino acids: CASSTRDRGYGYTF. CDR3 DNA: TGTGCCAGCAGTACGAGGGACAGGGGGTATGGCTACACCTTC.

The rearrangement links TRBV20-1 to TRBJ2-1; possible D gene TRBD1, 5 bases. Germline CDR1 DFQATT, CDR2 SNEGSKA (reference sequence). This CDR3 contains 11 residues. V was cut by 6 bases and J by 8 bases, with 11 bases left in between. The CDR3 DNA sequence: TGCAGTGCAAACAGGAGACATGAGCAGTTCTTC. It translates to CSANRRHEQFF.

The V call is TRBV10-1, the J call TRBJ2-3; tentative D call: TRBD2 (5 bases). Germline CDR1 reads WNHNN; CDR2 reads SYGVQD (reference sequence). The CDR3 sequence is 16 residues long. Trimming shortened V by 3 bases and J by 1 base, and 14 bases separated the two germline ends. The CDR3 region has the DNA TGCGCCAGCAGTGAATCCTCCGCGCGGGGCACAGATACGCAGTATTTT. This gives the protein CASSESSARGTDTQYF.

CDR3 DNA: TGTGCCAGCAGCCTATCTCTCCTAGCGGGATTGGAGACCCAGTACTTC. Amino acids: CASSLSLLAGLETQYF. This chain uses TRBV14 with TRBJ2-5, with TRBD2 matching 9 bases. This CDR3 region has 16 residues. The V and J ends lost 4 bases and 5 bases, in that order; junction bases with no gene match: 11. Germline V gives CDR1 SGHDN, CDR2 FVKESK.

V usage is TRBV5-8 and J usage is TRBJ1-1; TRBD1 might be the D (6 bases). The V and J ends lost 8 bases and 1 base respectively, with 18 bases between them. This CDR3 has 15 amino acids. Germline CDR1 is SGHTS and CDR2 is YDEGEE. CDR3 sequence: CASPTTQQGNTEAFF. The CDR3 nucleotides are TGTGCCAGTCCCACAACCCAACAGGGGAACACTGAAGCTTTCTTT. The whole variable domain, filled in from reference TRBV5-8 and TRBJ1-1, reads EAGVTQSPTHLIKTRGQQATLRCSPISGHTSVYWYQQALGLGLQFLLWYDEGEERNRGNFPPRFSGRQFPNYSSELNVNALELEDSALYLCASPTTQQGNTEAFFGQGTRLTVV.

This chain uses TRBV2 with TRBJ2-1; 14 bases are shared with TRBD2. The V gene's germline CDR1 is SNHLY and CDR2 FYNNEI. The ends lost 4 bases at V and 7 bases at J; junction bases unmatched: 6. CDR3 length equals 16 residues. In nucleotides, the CDR3 is TGTGCCAGCAGTGTCCCGACTAGCGGGGGGGGTAATGAGCAGTTCTTC. Its protein product is CASSVPTSGGGNEQFF.

V and J are TRBV7-3 and TRBJ2-2; D is perhaps TRBD2 (5 bases). In germline, CDR1 is SGHTA, CDR2 FQGTGA. The V end lost 2 bases, the J end lost 4 bases, and 20 bases lay between the germline ends. The CDR3 length is 18 residues. The chain's CDR3 is CASSLAVRSTTRTGELFF. DNA of the CDR3: TGTGCCAGCAGCTTAGCAGTGCGGTCGACTACCCGCACCGGGGAGCTGTTTTTT.

On this clone: The same CDR3 also results from other DNA sequences found in this sample. The chain employs TRBV5-1 and TRBJ2-3; D perhaps matches TRBD1 (6 bases). The length of the CDR3 is 14 residues. Germline V gives CDR1 SGHRS, CDR2 YFSETQ. Trimming took 1 base from V and 0 from J, leaving 6 bases between them. CDR3: CASSLQGSTDTQYF. The CDR3, as DNA: TGCGCCAGCAGCTTGCAGGGGAGCACAGATACGCAGTATTTT.

V usage is TRBV11-3 and J usage is TRBJ2-2, with 9 bases aligning to TRBD2. The CDR3 has 17 amino acids. Germline values: CDR1 SGHNT, CDR2 YENEEA. The trim removed 0 bases at V and 3 bases at J, leaving 5 bases unmatched. CDR3 loop: CASSLDAGGLDTGELFF. The CDR3 DNA reads as TGTGCCAGCAGCTTAGATGCGGGGGGGCTCGACACCGGGGAGCTGTTTTTT.

V usage is TRBV5-1 and J usage is TRBJ1-1, with D possibly being TRBD1 (6 bases). The CDR3 has 12 amino acids. Germline V CDR1 and CDR2: SGHRS, YFSETQ. V was cut by 1 base and J by 8 bases, with 9 bases left in between. CDR3 sequence: CASSLTGQEAFF. The CDR3 coding sequence is TGCGCCAGCAGCTTGACAGGGCAAGAAGCTTTCTTT.

This clone was detected only once. The chain combines TRBV11-2 with TRBJ2-5; D is ambiguous. The CDR3 runs 11 residues. V dropped 4 bases and J dropped 4 bases, with 4 bases sitting between them. The germline V gene encodes CDR1 SGHAT and CDR2 FQNNGV. The CDR3 sequence: CASSSGETQYF. In DNA form, the CDR3 reads TGTGCCAGCAGCTCAGGAGAGACCCAGTACTTC.

This chain uses TRBV27 with TRBJ2-1; D possibly corresponds to TRBD2 (5 bases). With 0 bases removed from V and 10 bases from J, the gap between germline ends came to 19 bases. This CDR3 is 16 amino acids long. Germline lookup yields CDR1 MNHEY and CDR2 SMNVEV (reference sequence). CDR3 loop: CASSLSYAGGDYEQFF. CDR3 nucleotides: TGTGCCAGCAGTTTATCATATGCCGGAGGTGACTACGAGCAGTTCTTC.

The chain joins TRBV2 to TRBJ2-2; 7 bases agree with TRBD1. In germline, CDR1 is SNHLY, CDR2 FYNNEI. With 6 bases clipped from V and 7 bases from J, the junction kept 5 bases outside the gene matches. The CDR3 spans 13 residues. The CDR3 DNA reads TGTGCCAGCAGCCAAACAGGGGACGGGGAGCTGTTTTTT. It is translated as CASSQTGDGELFF.

The rearrangement uses TRBV10-3 and TRBJ2-1, with D possibly matching TRBD2 (6 bases). Germline V gene sequence: CDR1 ENHRY, CDR2 SYGVKD. This CDR3 has 14 residues. The ends were cut back, 6 bases at V and 7 bases at J, with 16 bases in the middle. The CDR3 reads CAISERDAGNEQFF. Here the CDR3 DNA reads TGTGCCATCAGCGAGCGCGACGCGGGGAATGAGCAGTTCTTC.

V gene TRBV5-4 combines with J gene TRBJ2-7; possibly TRBD1 for D (6 bases). V gave up 1 base and J gave up 5 bases, with 7 bases separating them. Germline V CDR1 and CDR2: SGHNT, YYREEE (reference sequence). This CDR3 comprises 12 residues. The chain's CDR3 is CASSLSGDEQYF. Here the CDR3 DNA reads TGTGCCAGCAGCTTGTCAGGGGACGAGCAGTACTTC.

The J gene is TRBJ2-2, the V gene TRBV20-1; D is undetermined. The V and J ends lost 3 bases and 4 bases respectively, with 9 bases between them. The CDR3 is 13 residues long. Germline CDR1 is DFQATT and CDR2 is SNEGSKA (reference sequence). The CDR3 here is CSASGSLTGELFF. The DNA of the CDR3 is TGCAGTGCTAGTGGGTCACTCACCGGGGAGCTGTTTTTT.

This clone has a single count. V and J are TRBV27 and TRBJ1-2, with unresolved D. The CDR3 is 14 residues long. The V and J ends lost 7 bases and 6 bases respectively, with 18 bases between them. Germline CDR1 reads MNHEY; CDR2 reads SMNVEV (reference sequence). The DNA of the CDR3 is TGTGCCAGCAAGCGTGGCAGATCCTTGGATGGCTACACCTTC. Translating it yields CASKRGRSLDGYTF.

The gene calls are TRBV9 and TRBJ1-4, with D possibly TRBD1 on 5 matching bases. The CDR3 sequence is 15 residues long. Between the trimmed V and J ends, which lost 0 bases and 7 bases, there was a span of 13 bases. Germline lookup yields CDR1 SGDLS and CDR2 YYNGEE. The CDR3 sequence is CASSVAGGRVEKLFF. The CDR3, as DNA: TGTGCCAGCAGCGTAGCCGGGGGGAGAGTTGAAAAACTGTTTTTT.

The chain uses TRBV15 and TRBJ2-2; weak D call: TRBD2 (6 bases). The CDR3 spans 14 residues. V was clipped by 5 bases and J by 5 bases, with 12 bases between them. CDR1 is LNHNV and CDR2 is YYDKDF in the germline V gene (reference sequence). Here the CDR3 DNA reads TGTGCCACCAGCGACGCGGGAAGTACCGGGGAGCTGTTTTTT. Translated, it gives CATSDAGSTGELFF.

This clone occurred once. This sequence joins TRBV30 and TRBJ2-7; 9 bases are shared with TRBD1. This CDR3 has 13 residues. V lost 5 bases to trimming and J lost 3 bases; unmatched junction nucleotides: 5. Germline V CDR1 and CDR2: GTSNPN, SVGIG (reference sequence). CDR3 nucleotides: TGTGCCTGGTCCTCGGGACAGGGCTACGAGCAGTACTTC. Its protein product is CAWSSGQGYEQYF.

Regarding this clone: One junction end disagrees with the germline gene, perhaps due to a read error. This sequence joins TRBV3-1 (or the pseudogene TRBV3-2) and TRBJ1-1, with 8 bases identical to TRBD1. Per the germline V gene, CDR1 is LGHDT and CDR2 is YNNKEL (reference sequence). The CDR3 contains 12 residues. CDR3 nucleotide sequence: TGTGCCAGCAGCCACCCGGACAGGGCCTTGAACTTT. Translating it yields CASSHPDRALNF.

The CDR3 nucleotides are TGTGCCAGCAGCCTGGAGGGGATTTATAGCAATCAGCCCCAGCATTTT. Protein product: CASSLEGIYSNQPQHF. The chain joins TRBV7-8 to TRBJ1-5; a weak D match, TRBD1 (5 bases). Germline CDR1 and CDR2: SGHVS and FQNEAQ. There are 16 residues in the CDR3. The V and J ends lost 5 bases and 0 bases respectively, with 14 bases between them.

The gene calls are TRBV9 and TRBJ1-2, with TRBD1 identical over 8 bases. V lost 3 bases to trimming and J lost 1 base; unmatched junction nucleotides: 5. The CDR3 has 15 amino acids. Germline V lookup: CDR1 SGDLS, CDR2 YYNGEE. The CDR3 DNA reads as TGTGCCAGCAGCGAAGGACAGGGTGTTAACTATGGCTACACCTTC. Translating it yields CASSEGQGVNYGYTF. The full variable domain, completed using reference TRBV9 and TRBJ1-2, is DSGVTQTPKHLITATGQRVTLRCSPRSGDLSVYWYQQSLDQGLQFLIQYYNGEERAKGNILERFSAQQFPDLHSELNLSSLELGDSALYFCASSEGQGVNYGYTFGSGTRLTVV.